A single sample is the source of the 30 T cell receptor beta chains below, sequenced in a study of T cells in narcolepsy. Assay: immunoSEQ multiplex PCR; the TCRdb copy retains only in-frame clones and omits some. The data contain more than 20,000 clones, about 90% of them seen just once; the ten biggest clones take up more than 0.95%. Material: CD45RA- memory CD4+ T cells from PBMCs. These receptors all stem from a human donor with narcolepsy.

The J gene is TRBJ2-3, the V gene TRBV14, with D unresolved. Trimming shortened V by 4 bases and J by 5 bases, and 10 bases separated the two germline ends. This CDR3 has 13 residues. Per the germline V gene, CDR1 is SGHDN and CDR2 is FVKESK. CDR3 loop: CASSPNLGDTQYF. CDR3 coding DNA: TGTGCCAGCAGCCCAAACTTAGGAGATACGCAGTATTTT.

The chain uses TRBV6-5 and TRBJ1-5; no firm D call. Trimming took off 2 bases at V and 5 bases at J, with 7 bases between the two ends. The CDR3 extends over 13 amino acids. Germline loops: CDR1 MNHEY, CDR2 SVGAGI. CDR3 DNA: TGTGCCAGCAGTTACAGCAGTTATCAGCCCCAGCATTTT. Protein: CASSYSSYQPQHF.

The V gene is TRBV6-4, the J gene TRBJ2-1, with 10 bases fitting TRBD2. V gave up 6 bases and J gave up 1 base; unmatched junction bases: 9. The CDR3 contains 17 residues. The germline V gene has CDR1 MRHNA and CDR2 SNTAGT. CDR3 loop: CASSVSSGSGSYNEQFF. In nucleotides, the CDR3 is TGTGCCAGCAGCGTCTCTAGCGGGAGTGGGTCCTACAATGAGCAGTTCTTC.

CDR3 bases: TGTGCCAGCAGGGGAAGTTTGGGTGAGCAGTTCTTC. It is translated as CASRGSLGEQFF. The chain recombines TRBV4-2 with TRBJ2-1; no firm D call. V was pared by 6 bases and J by 9 bases, with 12 bases between. This CDR3 region has 12 residues. CDR1 and CDR2 (germline): LGHNA, YNFKEQ.

This chain uses TRBV28 with TRBJ1-1; D not certain. Germline-derived CDR1 and CDR2 are MDHEN and SYDVKM. Trimming left V 3 bases short and J 3 bases short, with 11 bases between. This CDR3 has 14 residues. CDR3 nucleotides: TGTGCCAGCAGTTTCCCAGAGAGGGACACTGAAGCTTTCTTT. Its translation: CASSFPERDTEAFF.

This chain uses TRBV7-2 with TRBJ1-1; 9 nucleotides agree with TRBD1. The CDR3 is 16 amino acids. Trimming cost V 5 bases and J 5 bases; bases outside gene matches: 12. Germline CDR1 and CDR2: SGHTA and FQGNSA. CDR3 DNA: TGTGCCAGCAGCCCCTGGGGAGGACAGGGGTGGACTGAAGCTTTCTTT. Encoded protein: CASSPWGGQGWTEAFF.

This clone was recorded once. The chain is built from TRBV2 and TRBJ2-7, with TRBD1 matching 7 bases. V lost 6 bases to trimming and J lost 0 bases; unmatched junction nucleotides: 14. The CDR3 is 17 amino acids. CDR1 is SNHLY and CDR2 is FYNNEI in the germline V gene. This CDR3 reads CASRGIHRGESSYEQYF. The CDR3 DNA is TGTGCCAGCAGGGGAATCCACAGGGGAGAGAGCTCCTACGAGCAGTACTTC.

The chain uses TRBV4-1 and TRBJ1-2; perhaps TRBD1 as D (5 bases). The CDR3 loop spans 17 amino acids. CDR1 is MGHRA and CDR2 is YSYEKL in the germline V gene. Trimming removed 0 bases at V and 3 bases at J, with 17 bases between. The CDR3 loop is CASSQDLRQRRYYGYTF. DNA for the CDR3: TGCGCCAGCAGCCAAGATCTGCGACAGCGGAGGTACTATGGCTACACCTTC.

The chain employs TRBV19 and TRBJ1-3; no firm D call. Trimming left V 6 bases short and J 4 bases short, with 4 bases between. Germline V CDR1 and CDR2: LNHDA, SQIVND (reference sequence). The CDR3 covers 11 residues. CDR3 residues: CASRVGNTIYF. The CDR3 region has the DNA TGTGCCAGTAGGGTCGGAAACACCATATATTTT.

This rearrangement joins TRBV2 to TRBJ1-1; no firm D call. The CDR3 is 11 residues long. Trimming shortened V by 4 bases and J by 4 bases, and 4 bases separated the two germline ends. Germline V gene sequence: CDR1 SNHLY, CDR2 FYNNEI. This chain's CDR3 is CASSALTEAFF. CDR3 nucleotides: TGTGCCAGCAGTGCACTCACTGAAGCTTTCTTT.

This chain joins TRBV10-1 and TRBJ1-1; D is uncertain. Germline V lookup: CDR1 WNHNN, CDR2 SYGVQD (reference sequence). CDR3 size: 9 residues. V lost 4 bases to trimming and J lost 10 bases, with 4 bases between them. The CDR3 sequence is CASSAVAFF. CDR3 sequence (DNA): TGCGCCAGCAGTGCTGTAGCTTTCTTT.

The rearrangement joins TRBV13 to TRBJ2-7, with TRBD2 identical over 12 bases. The CDR3 is 16 amino acids. Trimming removed 6 bases from V and 3 bases from J; junction bases left unmatched: 9. Germline-derived CDR1 and CDR2 are PRHDT and FYEKMQ (reference sequence). Here the CDR3 reads CASRASGRAGGYEQYF. CDR3 nucleotide sequence: TGTGCCAGCAGGGCTAGCGGGAGGGCGGGGGGCTACGAGCAGTACTTC. Filled out from reference TRBV13 and TRBJ2-7, the complete variable domain reads AAGVIQSPRHLIKEKRETATLKCYPIPRHDTVYWYQQGPGQDPQFLISFYEKMQSDKGSIPDRFSAQQFSDYHSELNMSSLELGDSALYFCASRASGRAGGYEQYFGPGTRLTVT.

The chain links TRBV11-3 to TRBJ2-1, with no clear D. CDR1 is SGHNT, CDR2 YENEEA, per germline. The germline V and J ends were trimmed by 5 bases and 9 bases, with 17 bases remaining between them. The CDR3 loop spans 14 amino acids. The CDR3 here is CASSTPALGGEQFF. CDR3 coding DNA: TGTGCCAGCAGCACCCCGGCCCTCGGCGGTGAGCAGTTCTTC.

The V call is TRBV6-5, the J call TRBJ2-1; 11 bases map to TRBD2. Germline CDR1 reads MNHEY; CDR2 reads SVGAGI. Germline trimming cut 3 bases from V and 8 bases from J; bases unmatched to any gene: 6. The CDR3 spans 15 residues. The CDR3 region has the DNA TGTGCCAGCAGTTATCGAACTAGCGGGAGCTATGAGCAGTTCTTC. Its protein product is CASSYRTSGSYEQFF.

The chain couples TRBV10-3 to TRBJ2-5; tentatively, D is TRBD2 (6 bases). Trimming shortened V by 7 bases and J by 1 base, and 10 bases separated the two germline ends. Per the germline V gene, CDR1 is ENHRY and CDR2 is SYGVKD. This CDR3 has 13 amino acids. The CDR3 here is CAIKAGLQETQYF. In DNA form, the CDR3 reads TGTGCCATCAAGGCGGGGCTCCAAGAGACCCAGTACTTC.

The chain carries TRBV7-3 and TRBJ2-3, with 7 bases matching TRBD2. CDR1 SGHTA and CDR2 FQGTGA come from the germline V gene. The CDR3 is 14 residues long. Trimming cost V 7 bases and J 6 bases; bases outside gene matches: 10. In nucleotides, the CDR3 is TGTGCCAGCACCTTTGGTGGGAGGGGTGATACGCAGTATTTT. Its translation is CASTFGGRGDTQYF.

The rearrangement uses TRBV7-9 and TRBJ1-1, with D tentatively TRBD1 (5 bases). CDR3 length: 14 amino acids. The V and J ends lost 6 bases and 4 bases respectively, with 15 bases between them. Germline CDR1 SEHNR, CDR2 FQNEAQ (reference sequence). CDR3 sequence: CASRPTGAVTEAFF. The CDR3 DNA reads TGTGCCAGCAGACCAACTGGGGCGGTCACTGAAGCTTTCTTT.

V is TRBV13 and J is TRBJ2-3, with 13 bases fitting TRBD2. The CDR3 totals 18 residues. V shed 8 bases, J shed 1 base, and the junction held 12 bases outside the gene matches. CDR1 is PRHDT and CDR2 is FYEKMQ in the germline V gene (reference sequence). CDR3 coding DNA: TGTGCCAGCGCTGTGAGGGGACTAGCGGGATGGGGCACAGATACGCAGTATTTT. Translating gives CASAVRGLAGWGTDTQYF.

This chain uses TRBV19 with TRBJ2-3, with D tentatively TRBD2 (5 bases). CDR3 length equals 12 residues. V lost 7 bases and J lost 5, with 10 bases in between. Germline CDR1 is LNHDA and CDR2 is SQIVND (reference sequence). CDR3 loop: CASTPEGDTQYF. The CDR3 bases are TGTGCCAGTACCCCCGAGGGAGATACGCAGTATTTT.

The CDR3 here is CASSNGVQETQYF. The CDR3, as DNA: TGTGCCAGCAGTAACGGGGTACAAGAGACCCAGTACTTC. The V call is TRBV28, the J call TRBJ2-5; D perhaps matches TRBD2 (5 bases). The CDR3 sequence is 13 residues long. CDR1 and CDR2 from the germline V gene are MDHEN and SYDVKM. The V and J ends lost 5 bases and 2 bases respectively, with 9 bases between them.

The genes are TRBV30 and TRBJ1-6, with TRBD1 matching over 8 bases. Germline-derived CDR1 and CDR2 are GTSNPN and SVGIG (reference sequence). Trimming cost V 3 bases and J 9 bases; bases outside gene matches: 4. The CDR3 extends over 13 amino acids. In DNA, the CDR3 is TGTGCCTGGAGGGACGACAGGGGTTCACCCCTCCACTTT. Protein sequence: CAWRDDRGSPLHF.

The chain links TRBV27 to TRBJ1-1; D remains ambiguous. CDR1 is MNHEY and CDR2 is SMNVEV in the germline V gene (reference sequence). The CDR3 runs 13 residues. Trimming pared 2 bases from V and 7 bases from J, leaving 11 bases between. In DNA, the CDR3 is TGTGCCAGCAGTTTAGGAGGCCGGTTTGAAGCTTTCTTT. Protein product: CASSLGGRFEAFF.

The rearrangement links TRBV7-8 to TRBJ1-3; TRBD1 might be the D (5 bases). The CDR3 contains 15 residues. V was pared by 5 bases and J by 0 bases, with 11 bases between. The germline gives CDR1 SGHVS, CDR2 FQNEAQ. CDR3 sequence (DNA): TGTGCCAGCAGCCCGAGGGGCCTCTCTGGAAACACCATATATTTT. Translated, it gives CASSPRGLSGNTIYF.

This clone has a single count. The junction departs from the called germline gene at one end, perhaps through a read error. This sample also contains other DNA sequences that code for the same CDR3. The chain couples TRBV7-9 to TRBJ2-7; 7 bases align to TRBD2. CDR3 length equals 14 residues. The germline gives CDR1 SEHNR, CDR2 FQNEAQ (reference sequence). The CDR3 DNA is TGTGCCAGCAGCTCGTGGGAGGGTGCCTACGAGCAATACTTC. Its translation: CASSSWEGAYEQYF.

V and J are TRBV29-1 and TRBJ1-5; D not certain. This CDR3 comprises 12 residues. Deletions cut 4 bases from V and 3 bases from J, with 7 bases between. Germline CDR1 reads SQVTM; CDR2 reads ANQGSEA. CDR3 coding DNA: TGCAGCGTTGGTGGAGACAATCAGCCCCAGCATTTT. Encoded protein: CSVGGDNQPQHF.

The V gene is TRBV7-2, the J gene TRBJ2-3; 10 bases are a match to TRBD2. CDR1 and CDR2 (germline): SGHTA, FQGNSA. The ends lost 3 bases at V and 6 bases at J; junction bases unmatched: 6. The CDR3 consists of 15 residues. The CDR3 DNA follows: TGTGCCAGCAGCTTTACTAGCGGGAACCAGGATACGCAGTATTTT. Translation gives CASSFTSGNQDTQYF. Drawing the rest from reference TRBV7-2 and TRBJ2-3, the complete variable domain is GAGVSQSPSNKVTEKGKDVELRCDPISGHTALYWYRQSLGQGLEFLIYFQGNSAPDKSGLPSDRFSAERTGGSVSTLTIQRTQQEDSAVYLCASSFTSGNQDTQYFGPGTRLTVL.

The chain is built from TRBV7-2 and TRBJ2-5; D tentatively fits TRBD1 or TRBD2 (5 bases each). Trimming took 2 bases from V and 2 from J, leaving 9 bases between them. CDR3 length: 14 amino acids. Germline V gene sequence: CDR1 SGHTA, CDR2 FQGNSA. The CDR3 reads CASSLRGEQETQYF. The CDR3, as DNA: TGTGCCAGCAGCTTAAGAGGGGAACAAGAGACCCAGTACTTC.

This clone has just one count. V usage is TRBV7-9 and J usage is TRBJ2-1; D remains ambiguous. Germline V gives CDR1 SEHNR, CDR2 FQNEAQ (reference sequence). This CDR3 is 14 amino acids long. V was pared by 4 bases and J by 3 bases, with 10 bases between. CDR3 sequence reads: CASSSLTGYNEQFF. The CDR3 DNA reads TGTGCCAGCAGCTCCTTGACTGGCTACAATGAGCAGTTCTTC.

This clone was observed once. The V call is TRBV15, the J call TRBJ1-5, with D possibly matching TRBD1 (5 bases). V gave up 0 bases and J gave up 3 bases, with 12 bases separating them. Germline-derived CDR1 and CDR2 are LNHNV and YYDKDF (reference sequence). This CDR3 region has 16 residues. In nucleotides, the CDR3 is TGTGCCACCAGCAGAGAGGTGGACACGTACAATCAGCCCCAGCATTTT. It yields the protein CATSREVDTYNQPQHF.

This chain links TRBV15 with TRBJ2-7, with unresolved D. The germline CDR1 and CDR2 sequences are LNHNV and YYDKDF (reference sequence). The V end was cut by 4 bases, the J end by 1 base, with 11 bases between. The CDR3 totals 14 residues. The CDR3 coding sequence is TGTGCCACCAGCATCCGGACGTTATCCTACGAGCAGTACTTC. Translated, it gives CATSIRTLSYEQYF.